The T cell receptor beta chain described here comes from a study of a mutant IDH1 vaccine in newly diagnosed glioma. The repertoire was sequenced with immunoSEQ multiplex PCR; TCRdb's copy has only in-frame clones and lacks some. Among tens of thousands of clones, about 80% were seen once, and the ten largest hold roughly 3.3%. Described time point: week 5, during vaccination. Topical imiquimod was applied with each vaccine dose, which held 300 ug of mutant IDH1 20-mer peptide. The V end lost 2 bases, the J end lost 2 bases, and 11 bases lay between the germline ends. The CDR3 runs to 14 residues. Per germline, CDR1 SGHRS and CDR2 YFSETQ. On this clone itself: Its antigen is unknown.

The TCR sequence derives from a woman in her late teens or twenties with glioma. Some clones in this sample may be carry-over from other donors' samples. The chain employs TRBV5-1 and TRBJ2-7, with D perhaps given as TRBD1 or TRBD2 (5 bases each). The sequencing here drew on PBMCs, taken from a glioma patient whose treatment included an IDH1 peptide vaccine. As DNA, the CDR3 is TGCGCCAGCAGCTTTTGGGGGTCAACCTACGAGCAGTACTTC. It encodes CASSFWGSTYEQYF.